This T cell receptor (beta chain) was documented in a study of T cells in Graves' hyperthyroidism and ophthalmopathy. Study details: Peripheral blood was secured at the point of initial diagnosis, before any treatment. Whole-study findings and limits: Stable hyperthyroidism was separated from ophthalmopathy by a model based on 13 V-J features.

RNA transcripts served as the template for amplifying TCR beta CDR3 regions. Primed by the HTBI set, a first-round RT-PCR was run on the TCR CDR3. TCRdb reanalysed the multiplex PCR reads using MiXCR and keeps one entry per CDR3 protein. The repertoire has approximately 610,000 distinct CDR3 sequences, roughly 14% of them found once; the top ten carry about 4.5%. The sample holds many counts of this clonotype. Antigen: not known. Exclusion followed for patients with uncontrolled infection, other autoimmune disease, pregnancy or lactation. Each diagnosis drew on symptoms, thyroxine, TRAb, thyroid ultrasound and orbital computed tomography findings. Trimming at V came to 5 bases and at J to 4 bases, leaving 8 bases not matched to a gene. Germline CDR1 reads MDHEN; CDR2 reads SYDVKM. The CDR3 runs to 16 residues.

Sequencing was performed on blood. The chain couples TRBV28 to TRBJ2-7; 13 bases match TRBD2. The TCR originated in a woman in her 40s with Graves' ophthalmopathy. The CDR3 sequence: CASSPAGLAGQYEQYF. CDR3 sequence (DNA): TGTGCCAGCAGTCCCGCGGGACTAGCGGGACAGTACGAGCAGTACTTC.